This T cell receptor (beta chain) appears in the sequencing data of a study of T cell clonotyping in hematopoietic cell transplantation. This table comes from immunoSEQ multiplex PCR, and its TCRdb copy is limited to in-frame clones, with some not included. Of over 4,500 clones in the sample, 72% are singletons; the top ten hold around a quarter. Comment on this clone: Its target is unknown.

The CDR3 extends over 14 amino acids. CDR1 is SGHTA, CDR2 FQGTGA, per germline. Trimming took 3 bases from V and 1 from J, leaving 10 bases between them. Study-level findings and limits: Recipient TCR diversity dropped after transplant; expanded clonotypes rose from day 30 to 180.

The sample in question was PBMCs, obtained 100 days after allogeneic stem cell transplant. This chain connects TRBV7-3 to TRBJ2-7; D possibly corresponds to TRBD2 (6 bases). The source is a female patient aged 50-59 years who had an allogeneic stem cell transplant, so the T cells may come from the graft donor. Some clones in this sample may be carry-over from other donors' samples. The CDR3 region is CASSLDGSSYEQYF. The CDR3, as DNA: TGTGCCAGCAGCTTGGACGGGAGTTCCTACGAGCAGTACTTC. Using reference TRBV7-3 and TRBJ2-7 for the parts outside the CDR3, the full variable domain is GAGVSQTPSNKVTEKGKYVELRCDPISGHTALYWYRQSLGQGPEFLIYFQGTGAADDSGLPNDRFFAVRPEGSVSTLKIQRTERGDSAVYLCASSLDGSSYEQYFGPGTRLTVT.